The rows below give T cell receptor delta chains drawn from one sample of a study of Vδ1+ human thymocytes. TCRdb used CATT to re-call clones from the multiplex PCR reads. The sample yields roughly 76,000 delta-chain clones, around 30% seen once. Sequencing was carried out using Vdelta1+ gamma-delta thymocytes from the thymus. The origin of the receptors is a boy under two years old who had congenital heart surgery. CDR3s include the opening cysteine and the closing phenylalanine or tryptophan.

v_call	cdr3_aa
TRDV2	CACDTGNWGIRRGLIF
TRDV1	CALGERRGDAYTDKLIF
TRDV1	CALGEPLRPNTDKLIF
TRDV1	CALGEHFRVSPYTDKLIF
TRDV1	CALGELSGLLGAYTDKLIF
TRDV1	CALGELAETGGYGTDKLIF
TRDV1	CALGGMVSCAYWGRLGDKLIF
TRDV1	CALGDPRGTDKLIF
TRDV1	CALGERTTGGSSLTAQLFF
TRDV1	CALGEPEWGVYTDKLIF
TRDV2	CACDTGTGGGRCDKLIF
TRDV1	CALGEGIPPRTGGPYTDKLIF
TRDV1	CALGDTIDWGIHWRLDPDKLIF
TRDV1	CALGELYPGGPSYTDKLIF
TRDV1	CAPPILCALFRRRGGPSYTDKLIF
TRDV1	CALGERIPSYDRRREGYTDKLIF
TRDV1	CALGEPTFLLAPGKLIF
TRDV1	CALGELRLVGDRSTDKLIF
TRDV1	CALGEHRMSTDKLIF
TRDV1	CALGELHTYWGAADKLIF
TRDV1	CALGNPPPMTGAYTDKLIF
TRDV1	CALGKFLGDPYTDKLIF
TRDV1	CALGELAFLFTGGLERLIF
TRDV1	CALGDPQNTRGDTLTDKLIF
TRDV1	CALGEWLRKLGVSYTDKLIF
TRDV1	CALGEIWPNTYTDKLIF
TRDV1	CALGEKKGDTPSDKLIF
TRDV1	CALVICMSRGYLAGGRYTDKLIF
TRDV1	CALGDPPGLPTPGGLGPYKLIF
TRDV1	CALGELQSGGYGYTDKLIF
TRDV1	CALGEGAFLYVRGDTVPPRYTDKLIF
TRDV1	CALGEPPSGGLYTDKLIF
TRDV1	CALGDFLGARSLHTDKLIF
TRDV1	CALGRPSYSWETDKLIF
TRDV1	CALGELSTGGWVCTDKLIF
TRDV1	CALGEPPFLRLGERADKLIF
TRDV1	CALTRGGIRNSLSTDKLIF
TRDV2	CATTFLSALLGDLLTTDKLIF
TRDV1	CALGDLSLLLTGGYIRKLIF
TRDV1	CALGESSTEGRYTDKLIF
TRDV1	CALGENHAGGFHRKLIF
TRDV1	CALGESRKTGDPLYTDKLIF
TRDV1	CALGELPRTAQLFF